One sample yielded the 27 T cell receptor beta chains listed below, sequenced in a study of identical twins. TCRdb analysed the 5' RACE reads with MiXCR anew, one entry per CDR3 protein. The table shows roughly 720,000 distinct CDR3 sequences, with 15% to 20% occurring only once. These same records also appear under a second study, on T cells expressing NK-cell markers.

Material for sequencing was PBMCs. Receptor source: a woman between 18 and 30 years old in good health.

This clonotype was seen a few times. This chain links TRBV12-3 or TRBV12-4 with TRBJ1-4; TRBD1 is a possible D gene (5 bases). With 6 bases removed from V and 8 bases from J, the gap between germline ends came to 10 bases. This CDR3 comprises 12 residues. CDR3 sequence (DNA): TGTGCCAGCAGCCAGTGGGGGGAAAAACTGTTTTTT. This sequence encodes CASSQWGEKLFF.

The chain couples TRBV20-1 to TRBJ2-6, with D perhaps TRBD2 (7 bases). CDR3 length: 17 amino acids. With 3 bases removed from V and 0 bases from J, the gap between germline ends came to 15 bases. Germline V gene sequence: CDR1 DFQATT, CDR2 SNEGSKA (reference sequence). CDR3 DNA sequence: TGCAGTGCTAGTGGGGAGGGGGATCCCTCTGGGGCCAACGTCCTGACTTTC. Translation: CSASGEGDPSGANVLTF.

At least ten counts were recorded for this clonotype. Here the CDR3 reads CASTPGLRNTGELFF. The CDR3 region has the DNA TGTGCCAGCACTCCGGGACTGAGGAACACCGGGGAGCTGTTTTTT. This chain uses TRBV6-1 with TRBJ2-2, with a possible D match to TRBD2 (6 bases). The CDR3 loop spans 15 amino acids. V was pared by 7 bases and J by 1 base, with 13 bases between. Germline CDR1 reads MNHNS; CDR2 reads SASEGT.

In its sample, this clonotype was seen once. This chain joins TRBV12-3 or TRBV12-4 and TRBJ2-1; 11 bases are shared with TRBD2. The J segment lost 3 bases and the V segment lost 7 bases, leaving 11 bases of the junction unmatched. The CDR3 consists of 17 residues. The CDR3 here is CASTSSTSGAGYNEQFF. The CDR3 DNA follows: TGTGCCAGCACATCGTCGACTAGCGGGGCCGGCTACAATGAGCAGTTCTTC.

CDR3 loop: CASSLLADYEQYF. In DNA form, the CDR3 reads TGTGCCAGCAGCTTACTAGCGGACTACGAGCAGTACTTC. This chain links TRBV7-9 with TRBJ2-7; 7 nucleotides match TRBD2. The germline V gene encodes CDR1 SEHNR and CDR2 FQNEAQ (reference sequence). This CDR3 is built from 13 residues. Trimming at V came to 2 bases and at J to 3 bases, leaving 1 base not matched to a gene.

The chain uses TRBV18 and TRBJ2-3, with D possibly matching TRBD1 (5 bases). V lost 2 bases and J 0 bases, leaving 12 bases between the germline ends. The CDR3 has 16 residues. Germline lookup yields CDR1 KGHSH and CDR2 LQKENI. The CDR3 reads CASSPTKGESTDTQYF. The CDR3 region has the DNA TGTGCCAGCTCACCAACTAAAGGGGAAAGCACAGATACGCAGTATTTT.

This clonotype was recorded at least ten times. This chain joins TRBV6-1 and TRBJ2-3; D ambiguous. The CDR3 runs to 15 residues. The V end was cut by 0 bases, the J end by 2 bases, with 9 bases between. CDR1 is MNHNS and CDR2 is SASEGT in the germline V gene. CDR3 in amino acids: CASSEAAGSTDTQYF. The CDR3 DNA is TGTGCCAGCAGTGAAGCGGCAGGTTCCACAGATACGCAGTATTTT.

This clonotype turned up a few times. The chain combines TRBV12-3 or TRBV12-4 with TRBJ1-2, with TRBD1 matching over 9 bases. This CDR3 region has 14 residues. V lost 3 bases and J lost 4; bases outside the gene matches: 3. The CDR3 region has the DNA TGTGCCAGCAGTTTTGGGGGACAGGGCTATGGCTACACCTTC. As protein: CASSFGGQGYGYTF.

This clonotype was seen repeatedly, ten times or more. The CDR3 bases are TGTGCCATCGCTTCGCGGGATGAGCAGTTCTTC. This codes for CAIASRDEQFF. This rearrangement joins TRBV10-3 to TRBJ2-1; D perhaps matches TRBD2 (5 bases). CDR3 length: 11 residues. V was clipped by 8 bases and J by 8 bases, with 10 bases between them. Germline V gene lookup returns CDR1 ENHRY and CDR2 SYGVKD.

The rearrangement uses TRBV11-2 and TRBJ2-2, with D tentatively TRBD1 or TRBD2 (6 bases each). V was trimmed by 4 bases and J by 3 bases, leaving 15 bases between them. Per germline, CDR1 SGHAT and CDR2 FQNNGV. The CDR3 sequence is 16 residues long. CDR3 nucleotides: TGTGCCAGCAGCTCCCGGGGGCAGGGTTACACCGGGGAGCTGTTTTTT. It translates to CASSSRGQGYTGELFF. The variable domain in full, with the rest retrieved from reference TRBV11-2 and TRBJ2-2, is EAGVAQSPRYKIIEKRQSVAFWCNPISGHATLYWYQQILGQGPKLLIQFQNNGVVDDSQLPKDRFSAERLKGVDSTLKIQPAKLEDSAVYLCASSSRGQGYTGELFFGEGSRLTVL.

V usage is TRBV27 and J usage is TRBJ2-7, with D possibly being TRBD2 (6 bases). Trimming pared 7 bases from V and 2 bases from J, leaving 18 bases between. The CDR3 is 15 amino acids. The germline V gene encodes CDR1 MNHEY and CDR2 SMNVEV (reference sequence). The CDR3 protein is CASTQSSAGTYEQYF. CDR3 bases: TGTGCCAGCACCCAAAGCTCCGCGGGAACCTACGAGCAGTACTTC.

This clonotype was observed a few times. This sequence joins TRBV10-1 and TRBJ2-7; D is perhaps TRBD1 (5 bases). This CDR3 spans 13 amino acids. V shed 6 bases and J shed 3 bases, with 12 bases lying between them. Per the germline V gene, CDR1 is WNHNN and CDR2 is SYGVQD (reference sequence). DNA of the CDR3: TGCGCCAGCAGCAGGGTAAGGAACTACGAGCAGTACTTC. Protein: CASSRVRNYEQYF.

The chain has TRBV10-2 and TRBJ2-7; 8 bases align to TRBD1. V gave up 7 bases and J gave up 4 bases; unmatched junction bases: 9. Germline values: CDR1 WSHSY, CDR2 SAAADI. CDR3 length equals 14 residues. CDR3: CASKDPGQEYEQYF. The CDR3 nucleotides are TGCGCCAGCAAAGATCCGGGACAGGAATACGAGCAGTACTTC.

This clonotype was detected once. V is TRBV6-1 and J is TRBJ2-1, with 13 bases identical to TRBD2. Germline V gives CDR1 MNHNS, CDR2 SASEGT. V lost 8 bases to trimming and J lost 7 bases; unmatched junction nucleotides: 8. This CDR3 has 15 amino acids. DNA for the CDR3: TGTGCCAGCGATAGGACTAGCGGGAGATGGAATGAGCAGTTCTTC. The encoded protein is CASDRTSGRWNEQFF.

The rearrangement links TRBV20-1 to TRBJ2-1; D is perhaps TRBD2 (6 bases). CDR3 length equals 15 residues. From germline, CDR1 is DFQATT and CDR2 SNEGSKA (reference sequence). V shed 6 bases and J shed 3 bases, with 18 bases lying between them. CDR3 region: CSAAVGGGVYNEQFF. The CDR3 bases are TGCAGTGCCGCTGTCGGCGGAGGGGTCTACAATGAGCAGTTCTTC.

CDR3 in DNA: TGTGCCAGCAGCCAAGTGCGGGGTCATGAGCAGTTCTTC. The encoded protein is CASSQVRGHEQFF. The chain combines TRBV14 with TRBJ2-1; weak D call: TRBD2 (6 bases). From germline, CDR1 is SGHDN and CDR2 FVKESK. The CDR3 runs 13 residues. V was trimmed by 1 base and J by 8 bases, leaving 9 bases between them.

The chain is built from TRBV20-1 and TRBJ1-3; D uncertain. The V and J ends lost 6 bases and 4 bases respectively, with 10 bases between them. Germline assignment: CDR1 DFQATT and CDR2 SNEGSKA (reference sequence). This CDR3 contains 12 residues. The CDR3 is CSAEAQGNTIYF. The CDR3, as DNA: TGCAGTGCCGAAGCACAGGGAAACACCATATATTTT.

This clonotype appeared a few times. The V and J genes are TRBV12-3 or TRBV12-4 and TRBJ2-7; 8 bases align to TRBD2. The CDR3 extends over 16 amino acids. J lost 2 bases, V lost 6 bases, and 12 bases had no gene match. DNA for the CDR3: TGTGCCAGCAGCCCTGGGGGCGGGAGGAGACCCTACGAGCAGTACTTC. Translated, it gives CASSPGGGRRPYEQYF.

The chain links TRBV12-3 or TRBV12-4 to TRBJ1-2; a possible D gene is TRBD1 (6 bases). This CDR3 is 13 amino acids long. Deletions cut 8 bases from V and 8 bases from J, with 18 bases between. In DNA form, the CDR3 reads TGTGCCAGCCACGTGGGGGGCGTTTGGGGCTACACCTTC. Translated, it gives CASHVGGVWGYTF.

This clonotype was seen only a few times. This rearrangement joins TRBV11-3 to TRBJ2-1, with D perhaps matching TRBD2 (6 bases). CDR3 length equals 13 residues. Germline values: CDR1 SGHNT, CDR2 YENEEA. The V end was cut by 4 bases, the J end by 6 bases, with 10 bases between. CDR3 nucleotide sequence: TGTGCCAGCAGCTCCCGACTAGGCAATGAGCAGTTCTTC. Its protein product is CASSSRLGNEQFF.

The CDR3 DNA reads as TGTGCCAGCAGCTTAGTCTGGACAGGTCTTAGCTCCTACGAGCAGTACTTC. This encodes CASSLVWTGLSSYEQYF. The chain carries TRBV7-2 and TRBJ2-7; TRBD1 matches 7 bases. CDR3 size: 17 residues. V gave up 1 base and J gave up 0 bases; unmatched junction bases: 9. Germline V gene lookup returns CDR1 SGHTA and CDR2 FQGNSA.

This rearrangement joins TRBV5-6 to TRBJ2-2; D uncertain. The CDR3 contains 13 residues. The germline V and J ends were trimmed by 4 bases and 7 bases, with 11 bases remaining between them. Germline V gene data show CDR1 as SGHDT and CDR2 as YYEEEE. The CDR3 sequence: CASSQTADGELFF. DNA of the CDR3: TGTGCCAGCAGCCAAACGGCGGACGGGGAGCTGTTTTTT.

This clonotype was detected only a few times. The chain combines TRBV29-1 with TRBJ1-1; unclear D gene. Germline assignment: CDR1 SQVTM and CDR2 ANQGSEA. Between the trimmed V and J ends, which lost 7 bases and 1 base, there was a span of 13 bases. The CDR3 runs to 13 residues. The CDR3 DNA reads TGCAGCGGGAGTAGGCAAAAGAACACTGAAGCTTTCTTT. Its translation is CSGSRQKNTEAFF.

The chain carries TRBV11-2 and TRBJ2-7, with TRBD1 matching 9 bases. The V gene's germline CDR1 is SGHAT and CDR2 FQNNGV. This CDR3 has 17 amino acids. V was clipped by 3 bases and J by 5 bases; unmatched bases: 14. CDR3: CASSLGGLRDRANEQYF. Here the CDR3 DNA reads TGTGCCAGCAGCTTGGGGGGCCTCCGGGACAGGGCTAACGAGCAGTACTTC. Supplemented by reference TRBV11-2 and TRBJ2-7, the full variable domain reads EAGVAQSPRYKIIEKRQSVAFWCNPISGHATLYWYQQILGQGPKLLIQFQNNGVVDDSQLPKDRFSAERLKGVDSTLKIQPAKLEDSAVYLCASSLGGLRDRANEQYFGPGTRLTVT.

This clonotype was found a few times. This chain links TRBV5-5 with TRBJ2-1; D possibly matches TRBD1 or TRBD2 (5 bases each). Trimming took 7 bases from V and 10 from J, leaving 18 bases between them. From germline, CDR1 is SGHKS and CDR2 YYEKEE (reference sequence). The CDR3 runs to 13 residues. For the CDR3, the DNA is TGTGCCAGCGCCTTATTCACGGGGCAGGAGCAGTTCTTC. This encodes CASALFTGQEQFF.

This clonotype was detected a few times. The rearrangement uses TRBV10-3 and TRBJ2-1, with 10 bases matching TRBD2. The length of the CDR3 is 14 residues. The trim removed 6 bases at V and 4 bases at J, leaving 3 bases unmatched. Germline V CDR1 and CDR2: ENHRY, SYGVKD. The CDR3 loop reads CAIRRTSGYNEQFF. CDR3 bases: TGTGCCATCAGACGGACTAGCGGATACAATGAGCAGTTCTTC.

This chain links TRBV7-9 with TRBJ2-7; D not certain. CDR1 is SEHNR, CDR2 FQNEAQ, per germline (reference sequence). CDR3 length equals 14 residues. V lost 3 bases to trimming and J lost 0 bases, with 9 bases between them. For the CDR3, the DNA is TGTGCCAGCAGCTTGAGCGAAAGCTCCTACGAGCAGTACTTC. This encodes CASSLSESSYEQYF. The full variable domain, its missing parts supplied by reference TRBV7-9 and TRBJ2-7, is DTGVSQNPRHKITKRGQNVTFRCDPISEHNRLYWYRQTLGQGPEFLTYFQNEAQLEKSRLLSDRFSAERPKGSFSTLEIQRTEQGDSAMYLCASSLSESSYEQYFGPGTRLTVT.